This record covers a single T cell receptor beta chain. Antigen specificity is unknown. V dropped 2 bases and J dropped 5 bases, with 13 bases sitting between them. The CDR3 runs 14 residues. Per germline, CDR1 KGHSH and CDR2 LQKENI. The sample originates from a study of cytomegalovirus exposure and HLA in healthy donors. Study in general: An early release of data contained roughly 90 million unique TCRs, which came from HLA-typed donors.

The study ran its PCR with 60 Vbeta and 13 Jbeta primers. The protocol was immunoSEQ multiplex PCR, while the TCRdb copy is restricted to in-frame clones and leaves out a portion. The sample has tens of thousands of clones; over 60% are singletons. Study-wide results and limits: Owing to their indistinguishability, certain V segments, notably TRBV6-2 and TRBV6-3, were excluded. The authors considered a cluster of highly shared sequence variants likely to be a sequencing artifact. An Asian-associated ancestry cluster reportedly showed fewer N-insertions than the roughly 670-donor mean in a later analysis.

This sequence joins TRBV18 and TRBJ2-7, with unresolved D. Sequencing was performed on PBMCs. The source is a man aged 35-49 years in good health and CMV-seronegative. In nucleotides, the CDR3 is TGTGCCAGCTCACCAAATGGAGTTACCGACGAGCAGTACTTC. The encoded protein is CASSPNGVTDEQYF.